This T cell receptor beta chain was identified during a study of cytomegalovirus exposure and HLA in healthy donors (dated by TCRdb to about 2017). Regarding the research as a whole: An earlier analysis of approximately 640 of the donors reported 276 Gb of sequence data and more than 90 million unique TCR beta sequences from about 200 million T cells. Roughly 300 gigabases of sequencing data and roughly 80 million unique TCR sequences made up an early release that covered about 640 HLA-typed donors. Of the approximately 370 genotyped donors, 65% to 90% were placed in the genetic ancestry cluster associated with self-reported Caucasian donors. The study was designed to test whether signatures of past pathogen exposure could be identified by cataloging public T cell receptors. The study profiled the T cell repertoires of some 610 subjects by immunosequencing and related them to cytomegalovirus serostatus. Along with the roughly 610-subject first cohort, a separate validation cohort of over 90 different subjects was used. High-throughput TCR immunosequencing, statistical association of individual TCRs with disease status, and machine learning were combined to predict cytomegalovirus infection status. A later analysis re-analyzed previously published TCR beta repertoires from 666 donors and added high-resolution HLA genotyping to study TCR occurrence patterns. In the later analysis, no new phenotypic data were used to find candidate immune exposures; instead, reliance was placed on TCR beta sequences and their occurrence across donors. An earlier analysis of some 500 of the donors applied high-throughput TCR beta sequencing to assess whether each TCR beta V gene segment acted as functional or pseudogenic. Alongside the repertoire data, information on donor age, sex, ethnicity and CMV serostatus was compiled. Genome-wide SNP genotypes for about 60% of the roughly 700 donors were used in a later genetic analysis, which treated that subset as a discovery cohort. Every repertoire in the discovery cohort had been generated on one and the same sequencing platform. HLA typing included class I and class II loci at four-digit resolution. The number of donors typed differed by locus, with 629-630 for A, B, C, DRB1 and DQB1, roughly 520 for DQA1, 606 for DPA1, and some 470 for DPB1. Because of strong linkage in the cohort, roughly five DR-DQ haplotypes were treated as single units for association and clustering. Among approximately 370 genotyped donors of the cohort, an average of about 220,000 unique TCR beta nucleotide sequences was sequenced per donor, of which roughly 17% were non-productive.

The cohort was made up of 666 healthy bone marrow donors. All cohort members were sampled while nominally healthy, although unrecorded immune exposures were likely present. The donor was CMV seropositive and was included in the group of almost 300 seropositive cohort members. A peripheral blood sample was provided by each donor, and peripheral blood mononuclear cells were used for TCR beta sequencing. Genomic DNA was extracted from the blood cell samples with the Qiagen DNeasy Blood Extraction Kit. On the study overall, not on this receptor specifically: The authors suggested that the approach could potentially be extended to other disease states and immunological phenotypes. The study gave a list of some 150 TCR beta chains associated with cytomegalovirus. Roughly uniform sequencing depth across donors was assumed in presence/absence analyses, although this assumption may not hold. A later analysis reported that several top co-occurrence clusters appeared linked to parvovirus B19, influenza, CMV and Epstein-Barr virus. Strong co-occurrence of HLA alleles, especially DR and DQ, made assigning TCR associations to individual alleles difficult. Some IMGT-functional V segments, including TRBV6-2 and TRBV6-3, could not be distinguished by the 87-base-pair reads and were therefore excluded. Because counts were too low, roughly 17 rarely observed V segments, including chromosome 9 orphons, were left out of the earlier analysis of 500 to 750 of the donors. In a later analysis, the rate of TCR association differed among HLA loci, with DRB1 alleles having the most associated TCRs and HLA-C alleles having the fewest. A further reported finding was that TCR beta sequences accurately predicted the HLA-A and HLA-B alleles for most subjects in the first cohort. An association between a missense DCLRE1C variant and V-gene and J-gene trimming of TCR beta chains was found in a later genetic analysis and replicated in an independent cohort. In a later analysis, HLA-associated TCR beta chains were found to be more clonally expanded and to have lower generation probabilities than equally common non-associated chains. The cohort was sequenced for TCR beta chains only, and without alpha or paired-chain data the features that could be detected were limited. CMV serostatus was the only immune exposure information available for the cohort. Because HLA typing was unavailable for some donors at each locus, only the typed subset was used in association tests. Most TCR sequences were observed very rarely across donors, whereas some public TCRs were present in many individuals. Broadly in line with IMGT annotations, most TCR beta V segments showed up in productive rearrangements about 87% or about 30% of the time in an earlier analysis of several hundred of the donors. A later analysis found that most CMV-associated TCR beta chains appeared HLA-restricted, with HLA associations seemingly driven largely by CMV exposure. The sequencing pipeline was judged likely to have produced a cluster of highly shared sequence variants as a technical artifact. Correlated functional status among segregating V segments might reflect linkage disequilibrium, but an unknown experimental factor could not be ruled out. In a later analysis, some 17,000 TCR beta sequences were associated with specific HLA alleles at a false discovery rate of 0.05. In vitro tests confirmed that a few of the cytomegalovirus-associated TCR beta chains recognize cytomegalovirus antigens. A later genetic analysis reported fewer N-insertions in productive TCRs among donors in an Asian-associated ancestry cluster than the roughly 620-donor mean. The classifier was reported to diagnose cytomegalovirus status with high specificity and sensitivity in both the original and validation cohorts.

The library was generated by the immunoSEQ multiplex PCR assay. For the multiplex PCR, a mixture combining 60 forward primers for TCR Vbeta segments and 13 reverse primers for TCR Jbeta segments was used. The CDR3 region of rearranged TCR beta genes was amplified from genomic DNA with a multiplex PCR assay. Amplified TCR beta libraries were sequenced as 87-base-pair reads on the Illumina HiSeq System. The original methods were these. A later analysis tallied about 77 million unique TCR beta chains across the 600 to 700 repertoires, and some 10 million of those chains were shared by two or more donors. Raw reads were error-corrected and collapsed into unique sequences with a nearest-neighbor algorithm that merged closely related sequences to remove PCR and sequencing errors. CDR3 sequences were aligned to IMGT reference sequences to assign V, D and J gene segments. For a sequence to be retained, a match of at least six nucleotides was required to both a V gene segment and a J gene segment. Rearrangements were called productive when the CDR3 lacked stop codons and stayed in frame with V and J; all others were non-productive. Following IMGT convention, CDR3 was defined as the stretch from the second conserved V-encoded cysteine up to the conserved J-encoded phenylalanine. The earlier analysis of roughly 590 of the donors excluded sequences that lacked an unambiguous match to a single V gene segment. An earlier analysis of 587 of the donors called V segments functional above 56.7% productive rearrangements and segregating when the between-donor standard deviation exceeded 5%. A statistical classification framework was built for diagnosing cytomegalovirus status from the catalog of TCR beta chain sequences. A later analysis assigned V and J genes by comparing TCR nucleotide sequences with IMGT/GENE-DB human TR gene sequences. The TCRdist pipeline was used in a later analysis to assign CDR3 sequences and most-parsimonious VDJ recombination scenarios. In a later analysis, each TCR beta chain was defined by its CDR3 amino acid sequence together with its V-gene family, and reads without a unique V-gene family were excluded. A later analysis removed several hundred highly shared, low-generation-probability nucleotide sequences to deal with suspected cross-contamination and a sequencing artifact. In a later analysis, a clonal expansion index for each public chain was calculated from normalized within-repertoire ranks of inferred template counts. In a later analysis, generation probabilities were computed with a VDJ recombination model fitted to out-of-frame rearrangements, and the resulting probabilities were checked against IGoR. Hypergeometric tests were used in a later analysis to score TCR-TCR, TCR-HLA and TCR-CMV co-occurrence, with a repertoire-size bias correction applied to the TCR pairs. In a later analysis, false discovery rates were estimated by permuting HLA or CMV assignments 20 times. In a later analysis, co-occurring TCRs were grouped using DBSCAN, with TCRdist sequence similarity added in when clustering inside HLA-allele-positive subsets. Co-occurrence clustering excluded repertoires with fewer than 30,000 or more than 120,000 public chains, plus five with anomalous nucleotide sharing. Imported from immuneACCESS, the table was reduced by TCRdb to in-frame sequences with V and J called. These copies leave out some clones; in studies compared against another copy, an unresolved V gene accounts for under half, and the cause of the remainder is not known. V and J calls and clone size come straight from that table; D and trimming were deduced from the DNA. This sample comprises over 100,000 clones, approximately 9% of them detected only once. The ten largest clones capture around 7% of the sample.

Sequences SGHNT (CDR1) and YYREEE (CDR2) are obtained from the germline V gene (reference sequence). From V the trimming removes 4 bases and from J it removes 4 bases, while the gene matches leave 4 bases of the junction unaccounted for. The CDR3, from cysteine to phenylalanine, totals 14 residues. Only the CDR3 DNA stays, 42 bases, in frame from base 1. Regarding this clone: This clone's antigen is unknown. One base away there is no much larger clone; base qualities are not given.

The TCR sequence derives from a woman aged 40 to 50 in good health and CMV-seropositive. Recombination connected TRBV5-4 to TRBJ1-1; TRBD1 agrees with 10 junctional bases. What was sequenced was PBMCs. The sequenced DNA is TGTGCCAGCAGCGGAAGGGACAGGGGCACTGAAGCTTTCTTT. The translation is CASSGRDRGTEAFF.